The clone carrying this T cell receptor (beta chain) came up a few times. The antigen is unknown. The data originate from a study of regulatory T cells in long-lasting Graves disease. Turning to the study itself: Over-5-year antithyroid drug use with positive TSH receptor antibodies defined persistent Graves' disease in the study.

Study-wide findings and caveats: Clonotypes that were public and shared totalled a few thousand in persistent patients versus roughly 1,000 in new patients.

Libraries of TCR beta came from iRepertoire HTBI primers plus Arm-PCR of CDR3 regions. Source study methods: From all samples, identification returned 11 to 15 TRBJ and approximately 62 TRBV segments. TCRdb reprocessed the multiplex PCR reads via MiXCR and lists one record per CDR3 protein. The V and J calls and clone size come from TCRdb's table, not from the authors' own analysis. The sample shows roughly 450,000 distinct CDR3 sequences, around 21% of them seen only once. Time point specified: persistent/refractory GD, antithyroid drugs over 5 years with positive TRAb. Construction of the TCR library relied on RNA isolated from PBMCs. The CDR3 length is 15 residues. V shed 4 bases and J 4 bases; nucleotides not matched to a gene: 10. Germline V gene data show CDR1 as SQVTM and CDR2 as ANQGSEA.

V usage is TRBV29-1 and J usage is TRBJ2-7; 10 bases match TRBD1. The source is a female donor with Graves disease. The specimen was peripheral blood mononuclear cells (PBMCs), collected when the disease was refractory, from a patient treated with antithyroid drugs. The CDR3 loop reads CSVGLAGQGGYEQYF. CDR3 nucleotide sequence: TGCAGCGTTGGACTCGCCGGACAGGGGGGGTACGAGCAGTACTTC.